This T cell receptor (beta chain) comes out of a study of OX40 agonist ivuxolimab in advanced cancers. Overall study context: Three dose-escalation patients had partial responses: one with hepatocellular carcinoma and two with cutaneous melanoma.

The V gene's germline CDR1 is SGHNT and CDR2 YENEEA. V shed 5 bases, J shed 1 base, and the junction held 12 bases outside the gene matches. The CDR3 runs 19 residues. Findings and caveats of the study: The mean number of expanded clones was higher in CD8+ T cells than in CD4+. Doses of 0.1 to 3.0 mg/kg were accompanied by clonal expansion of CD4+ and CD8+ blood T cells by week 6.

Sequenced by immunoSEQ multiplex PCR; TCRdb stores in-frame clones only, minus some. The sample consists of about 67,000 clones, 80% to 95% of them appearing once. A remark on this clone: What it binds is unknown.

The sequenced sample was CD4+ or CD8+ T cells sorted from blood, obtained in a trial of the OX40 agonist ivuxolimab. The chain has TRBV11-3 and TRBJ2-3, with TRBD2 identical over 13 bases. The sequence came from an adult with an advanced solid tumor such as melanoma, head and neck, liver or kidney cancer. The chain's CDR3 is CASSATSGGAVGGTDTQYF. The CDR3 bases are TGTGCCAGCAGCGCCACTAGCGGGGGGGCCGTAGGGGGCACAGATACGCAGTATTTT.